This T cell receptor (beta chain) is from a study of shared T cell receptors in the human thymus. Only in-frame clones appear in the TCRdb table, and some are missing; sequencing was by immunoSEQ multiplex PCR. The repertoire consists of 640,000 or so clones, with around 87% occurring once and the leading ten covering 0.0094%. Germline assignment: CDR1 MNHEY and CDR2 SVGAGI. The CDR3 runs 11 residues. V shed 8 bases and J 8 bases; nucleotides not matched to a gene: 3. In addition, the sample was reused for a study of human thymus T cells.

The source material was thymocytes. The TCR originated in a boy under two years old with a congenital heart defect. The chain recombines TRBV6-5 with TRBJ2-1; 7 bases fit TRBD2. The DNA for the CDR3 is TGTGCCAGCGGGAGGGAGGATGAGCAGTTCTTC. This gives the protein CASGREDEQFF.